This is a list of T cell receptor beta chains from one sample in a study of cytomegalovirus exposure and HLA in healthy donors. Clones were read by immunoSEQ multiplex PCR, and TCRdb kept only the in-frame ones, dropping some. The sample shows 110,000 or so clones, around 79% of them seen only once. Specimen: PBMCs. The receptors were gathered from a woman aged 18-29 years in good health and CMV-seronegative. Both conserved end residues are part of each CDR3. Each record gives: V gene, D gene, CDR3 length, J gene, CDR3 protein. A D gene is named only where the DNA matches it firmly.

TRBV7-2	.	13	TRBJ2-7	CASSLAQTYEQYF
TRBV25-1	.	13	TRBJ2-7	CASMGSLAAEQYF
TRBV2	TRBD2	15	TRBJ2-1	CASSGGTSRDNEQFF
TRBV7-6	.	15	TRBJ2-5	CASSLVSGAQGTQYF
TRBV7-8	.	14	TRBJ2-3	CASSFGQGTDTQYF
TRBV30	TRBD1	14	TRBJ1-5	CAWGETGPGGPQHF
TRBV6-6	.	13	TRBJ2-7	CASSYSAGLEQYF
TRBV9	TRBD1	18	TRBJ1-1	CASSTSDRAGPGGTEAFF
TRBV5-8	TRBD1	15	TRBJ1-2	CASSSGPGTGIGYTF
TRBV7-9	.	11	TRBJ1-1	CASNSGGEAFF
TRBV19	TRBD1	14	TRBJ1-2	CASSRDRANYGYTF
TRBV2	.	13	TRBJ2-7	CASSDQGSYEQYF
TRBV5-1	TRBD2	13	TRBJ2-7	CASSPDVLAGFYF
TRBV19	TRBD1	15	TRBJ1-4	CASSGQAATNEKLFF
TRBV18	.	17	TRBJ1-3	CASSSSGTPRRGNTIYF
TRBV5-6	.	14	TRBJ1-5	CASSLGRINQPQHF
TRBV7-9	TRBD2	17	TRBJ2-3	CASSTDHSGGGADTQYF
TRBV2	.	13	TRBJ1-1	CASSGEQGGEAFF
TRBV4-2	.	14	TRBJ1-1	CASSQQGLNTEAFF
TRBV7-9	.	13	TRBJ1-5	CASSPGLPTPQHF
TRBV5-8	.	13	TRBJ1-2	CASSLVSRVRGTF
TRBV20-1	.	11	TRBJ2-5	CSAGRGETQYF
TRBV4-1	.	14	TRBJ2-7	CASSQDGYGYEQYF
TRBV4-3	.	15	TRBJ1-2	CASSQEVVGVGGYTF
TRBV19	.	14	TRBJ2-7	CASSSGTPEGEQYF
TRBV7-2	.	15	TRBJ1-5	CASSLSQFSNQPQHF
TRBV18	TRBD1	15	TRBJ1-5	CASSLATGLSQPQHF
TRBV5-1	.	14	TRBJ1-2	CASSLESVNYGYTF
TRBV7-6	TRBD2	16	TRBJ2-2	CASSDSSGGAPGELFF
TRBV7-2	.	15	TRBJ2-7	CASSLAAVSRNEQYF
TRBV2	.	15	TRBJ1-5	CASSEGLRSNQPQHF
TRBV11-2	.	17	TRBJ1-1	CASSNRVHPSSNTEAFF
TRBV7-9	.	12	TRBJ2-1	CASRSAYNEQFF
TRBV19	TRBD2	15	TRBJ2-2	CASSPLAGGTGELFF
TRBV28	.	15	TRBJ1-1	CASSVVGSGDTEAFF
TRBV9	.	14	TRBJ1-2	CASSQALQVRGYTF
TRBV27	.	14	TRBJ1-1	CASSLGAGDTEAFF
TRBV7-9	TRBD2	15	TRBJ2-7	CASTNAGTGGHEQYF
TRBV7-9	TRBD2	16	TRBJ2-3	CASSWDSGGAIDTQYF
TRBV19	.	14	TRBJ2-1	CASSIPRSGYEQFF
TRBV6-1	TRBD2	15	TRBJ2-1	CASSGLAGGHNEQFF